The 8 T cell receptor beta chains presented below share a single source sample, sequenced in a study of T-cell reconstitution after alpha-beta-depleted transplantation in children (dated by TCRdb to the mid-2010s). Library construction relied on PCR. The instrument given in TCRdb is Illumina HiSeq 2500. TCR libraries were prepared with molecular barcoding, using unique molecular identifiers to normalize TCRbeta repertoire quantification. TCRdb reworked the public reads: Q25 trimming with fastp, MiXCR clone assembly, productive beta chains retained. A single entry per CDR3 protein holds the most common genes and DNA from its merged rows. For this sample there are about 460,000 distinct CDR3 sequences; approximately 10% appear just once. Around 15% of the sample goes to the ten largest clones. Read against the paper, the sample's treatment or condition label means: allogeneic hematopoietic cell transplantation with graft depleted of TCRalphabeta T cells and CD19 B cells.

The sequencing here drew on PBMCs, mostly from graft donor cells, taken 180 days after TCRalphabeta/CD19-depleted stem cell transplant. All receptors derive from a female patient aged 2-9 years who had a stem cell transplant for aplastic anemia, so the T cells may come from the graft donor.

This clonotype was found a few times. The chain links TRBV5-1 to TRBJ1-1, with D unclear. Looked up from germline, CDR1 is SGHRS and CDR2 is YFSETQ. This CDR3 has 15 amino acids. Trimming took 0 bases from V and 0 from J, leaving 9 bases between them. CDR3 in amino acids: CASSLVGNMNTEAFF. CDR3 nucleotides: TGCGCCAGCAGCTTGGTCGGGAACATGAACACTGAAGCTTTCTTT. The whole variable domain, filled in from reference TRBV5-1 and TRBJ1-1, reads KAGVTQTPRYLIKTRGQQVTLSCSPISGHRSVSWYQQTPGQGLQFLFEYFSETQRNKGNFPGRFSGRQFSNSRSEMNVSTLELGDSALYLCASSLVGNMNTEAFFGQGTRLTVV.

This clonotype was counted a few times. The CDR3 here is CASRTGAPEAFF. The CDR3 region has the DNA TGTGCCAGTAGGACAGGGGCGCCAGAAGCTTTCTTT. The chain links TRBV28 to TRBJ1-1; 9 bases are shared with TRBD1. The V gene's germline CDR1 is MDHEN and CDR2 SYDVKM. The CDR3 runs to 12 residues. V lost 9 bases and J lost 8; bases outside the gene matches: 7.

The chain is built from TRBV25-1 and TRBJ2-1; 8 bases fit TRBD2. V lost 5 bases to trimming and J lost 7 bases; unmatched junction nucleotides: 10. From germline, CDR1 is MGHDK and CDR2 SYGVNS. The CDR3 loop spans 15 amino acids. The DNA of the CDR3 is TGTGCCAGCAGTTCCGCGGGACTAGGTGGGAATGAGCAGTTCTTC. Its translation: CASSSAGLGGNEQFF. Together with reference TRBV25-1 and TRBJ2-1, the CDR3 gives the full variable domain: EADIYQTPRYLVIGTGKKITLECSQTMGHDKMYWYQQDPGMELHLIHYSYGVNSTEKGDLSSESTVSRIRTEHFPLTLESARPSHTSQYLCASSSAGLGGNEQFFGPGTRLTVL.

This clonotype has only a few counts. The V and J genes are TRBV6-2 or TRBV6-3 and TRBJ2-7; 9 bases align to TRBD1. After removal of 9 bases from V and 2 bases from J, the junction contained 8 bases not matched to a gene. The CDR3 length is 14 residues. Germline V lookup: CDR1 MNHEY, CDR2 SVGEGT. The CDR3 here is CASIGTGRAYEQYF. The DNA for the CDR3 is TGTGCCAGTATCGGGACAGGGAGGGCCTACGAGCAGTACTTC.

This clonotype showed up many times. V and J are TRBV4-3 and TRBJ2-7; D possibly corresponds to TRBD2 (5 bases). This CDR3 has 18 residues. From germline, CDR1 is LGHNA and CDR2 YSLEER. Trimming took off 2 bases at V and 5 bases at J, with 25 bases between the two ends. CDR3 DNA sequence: TGCGCCAGCAGCCAAACCTTTCCCCCTTGGCCGACCGGGGACGAGCAGTACTTC. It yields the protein CASSQTFPPWPTGDEQYF.

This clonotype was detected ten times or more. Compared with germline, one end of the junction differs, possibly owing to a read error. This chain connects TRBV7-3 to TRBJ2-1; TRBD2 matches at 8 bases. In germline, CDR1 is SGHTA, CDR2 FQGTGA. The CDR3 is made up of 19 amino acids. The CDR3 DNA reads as TGTGCCAGCAGCCTAACGGGGGGGAGGCTACCCAGCTCCTACAATGAGCAGTTCTTC. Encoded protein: CASSLTGGRLPSSYNEQFF.

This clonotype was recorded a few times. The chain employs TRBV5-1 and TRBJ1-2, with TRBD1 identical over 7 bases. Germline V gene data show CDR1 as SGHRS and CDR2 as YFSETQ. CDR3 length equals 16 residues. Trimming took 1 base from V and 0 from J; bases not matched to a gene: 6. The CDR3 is CASSLWDSQPNYGYTF. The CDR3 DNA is TGCGCCAGCAGCTTGTGGGACAGCCAACCTAACTATGGCTACACCTTC.

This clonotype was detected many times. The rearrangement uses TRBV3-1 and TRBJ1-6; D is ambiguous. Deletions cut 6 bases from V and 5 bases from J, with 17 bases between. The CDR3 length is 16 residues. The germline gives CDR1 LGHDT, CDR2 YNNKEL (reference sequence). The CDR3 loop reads CASSVAFSVNNSPLHF. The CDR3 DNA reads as TGTGCCAGCAGTGTGGCCTTCTCGGTCAATAATTCACCCCTCCACTTT. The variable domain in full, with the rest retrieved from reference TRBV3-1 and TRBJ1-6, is DTAVSQTPKYLVTQMGNDKSIKCEQNLGHDTMYWYKQDSKKFLKIMFSYNNKELIINETVPNRFSPKSPDKAHLNLHINSLELGDSAVYFCASSVAFSVNNSPLHFGNGTRLTVT.